This note documents a single T cell receptor beta chain sequence. The data were obtained in a study of blood T cell repertoires in COVID-19. Study-level background: The United States, Italy and Spain supplied acute and convalescent COVID-19 samples.

Method: immunoSEQ multiplex PCR; TCRdb's copy keeps in-frame clones and lacks some. The table lists about 200,000 clones, around 81% of them singletons. This CDR3 has 15 residues. V lost 2 bases, J lost 2 bases, and 10 bases lay in between. Germline V gene sequence: CDR1 MGHDK, CDR2 SYGVNS. V usage is TRBV25-1 and J usage is TRBJ1-5; no firm D call. The sequence was obtained from a man aged 40-50 years who had recovered from COVID-19. Source material: PBMCs or T cells enriched from blood (not recorded which). The CDR3 sequence: CASSELGGGNQPQHF. CDR3 nucleotide sequence: TGTGCCAGCAGTGAACTGGGCGGGGGCAATCAGCCCCAGCATTTT. Based on the CDR3 plus reference TRBV25-1 and TRBJ1-5, the full variable domain is EADIYQTPRYLVIGTGKKITLECSQTMGHDKMYWYQQDPGMELHLIHYSYGVNSTEKGDLSSESTVSRIRTEHFPLTLESARPSHTSQYLCASSELGGGNQPQHFGDGTRLSIL.